This T cell receptor beta chain was captured by sequencing in a study of cytomegalovirus exposure and HLA in healthy donors. The study's findings and limits: HLA restriction was apparent for most CMV-associated TCR beta chains in a later analysis. Cytomegalovirus association was listed for about 160 TCR beta chains.

The CDR3 spans 14 residues. Trimming took 1 base from V and 4 from J; bases not matched to a gene: 3. From germline, CDR1 is SGDLS and CDR2 YYNGEE. Remarks on this clone: No antigen is known for it.

The PCR had 60 Vbeta and 13 Jbeta primers. In the source study's methods: It was a later analysis that counted about 80 million unique TCR beta chains, of which roughly 11 million were shared. The repertoire was sequenced with immunoSEQ multiplex PCR; TCRdb's copy has only in-frame clones and lacks some. That table gives V, J and clone size, and the DNA gave D and trimming. Across fewer than 95,000 clones, the top ten clones capture 4% to 5.5% of the sample. This sequence originates from a woman aged 40 to 55 in good health and CMV-seropositive. Sequencing was done on a sample of PBMCs. The chain joins TRBV9 to TRBJ2-7, with 9 nucleotides matching TRBD2. The CDR3 loop is CASSVTGLAYEQYF. CDR3 DNA: TGTGCCAGCAGCGTAACGGGACTAGCTTACGAGCAGTACTTC. The full variable domain, with the rest looked up from reference TRBV9 and TRBJ2-7, is DSGVTQTPKHLITATGQRVTLRCSPRSGDLSVYWYQQSLDQGLQFLIQYYNGEERAKGNILERFSAQQFPDLHSELNLSSLELGDSALYFCASSVTGLAYEQYFGPGTRLTVT.